The source of this TCR beta chain is a study of beta chain features in type 1 diabetes. About the study: Cell yields, gender and age were comparable in patients and healthy donors.

Expressed TCRB transcripts were sequenced after all isolated RNA was converted to cDNA. The method was immunoSEQ multiplex PCR; TCRdb's version includes in-frame clones alone and lacks a portion of them. The sample lists tens of thousands of clones; approximately 48% were seen once. This clone came up a few times. CDR1 is SGHDT and CDR2 is YYEEEE in the germline V gene. The CDR3 runs to 13 residues. V was pared by 1 base and J by 5 bases, with 9 bases between. The J gene is TRBJ1-1, the V gene TRBV5-6; D unresolved. Sequencing was done on a sample of stem cell memory CD4+ T cells from blood. This receptor was taken from a woman aged 25 to 45 in good health. This CDR3 is CASSLWRETEAFF. The CDR3 bases are TGTGCCAGCAGCTTGTGGAGGGAAACTGAAGCTTTCTTT.